What follows is one T cell receptor beta chain and its context. Antigen: not known. The sorting of PBMCs gave CD4+ and CD8+ T cells. This CDR3 is 15 amino acids long. CDR1 and CDR2 (germline): MNHEY, SMNVEV (reference sequence). The V segment lost 4 bases and the J segment 0 bases; nucleotides outside the gene matches: 6. This record comes from a study of CD8+ T cells in alopecia areata. Reverse transcribed after extraction, RNA yielded cDNA as the sequencing template. Using immunoSEQ multiplex PCR, the repertoire was profiled, and TCRdb retains in-frame clones only, with some absent. Here the sample spans 200,000 to 250,000 clones, approximately 52% being singletons. Notes on the study in general: Scalp lesions, especially in alopecia totalis/universalis, had higher clonality than normal scalp.

The sequences come from CD4+ T cells sorted from blood, collected at week 0. The chain carries TRBV27 and TRBJ2-7, with 7 bases aligning to TRBD1. This clonotype originated in a human donor with alopecia areata. In DNA, the CDR3 is TGTGCCAGCAGTTCAACAGGGGCAAACTCCTACGAGCAGTACTTC. Translation gives CASSSTGANSYEQYF.